Following are 25 T cell receptor beta chains from one sample sequenced in a study of radiotherapy plus CTLA-4 blockade in lung cancer. Method: immunoSEQ multiplex PCR; TCRdb's copy keeps in-frame clones and lacks some. The data show 56,000 or so clones, approximately 79% seen once. Sample: peripheral blood, taken from a patient treated with radiotherapy plus ipilimumab. These receptors were collected from a human donor with non-small cell lung cancer who had a complete response to radiotherapy plus ipilimumab.

V usage is TRBV7-9 and J usage is TRBJ1-5, with D possibly TRBD1 on 5 matching bases. The CDR3 has 17 residues. V dropped 5 bases and J dropped 3 bases, with 20 bases sitting between them. Germline loops: CDR1 SEHNR, CDR2 FQNEAQ (reference sequence). In nucleotides, the CDR3 is TGTGCCAGCAGCCCTACCGGCGGAGGGGAGGTCAATCAGCCCCAGCATTTT. Amino acid sequence: CASSPTGGGEVNQPQHF.

This chain connects TRBV30 to TRBJ1-4, with 7 bases lining up with TRBD1. The CDR3 runs to 14 residues. V lost 4 bases, J lost 7 bases, and 9 bases stayed unmatched. In germline, CDR1 is GTSNPN, CDR2 SVGIG (reference sequence). The CDR3 DNA is TGTGCCTGGACTAAGACAGGGATGGCTGAAAAACTGTTTTTT. Its translation is CAWTKTGMAEKLFF.

The J gene is TRBJ1-2, the V gene TRBV9; no definite D call. Germline loops: CDR1 SGDLS, CDR2 YYNGEE. Trimming removed 0 bases from V and 4 bases from J, with 13 bases in between. This CDR3 contains 15 residues. The CDR3 DNA sequence: TGTGCCAGCAGCGTAGAGGCGGAACGGAGCTATGGCTACACCTTC. Encoded protein: CASSVEAERSYGYTF.

The V gene is TRBV5-1, the J gene TRBJ2-4, with 9 bases fitting TRBD1. Trimming cost V 1 base and J 0 bases; bases outside gene matches: 5. Germline lookup yields CDR1 SGHRS and CDR2 YFSETQ. This CDR3 contains 17 residues. The chain's CDR3 is CASSLQGTGLAKNIQYF. The CDR3 DNA follows: TGCGCCAGCAGCTTGCAAGGGACAGGGCTAGCCAAAAACATTCAGTACTTC.

This clone occurred once. The chain carries TRBV5-8 and TRBJ2-1; no definite D call. V gave up 9 bases and J gave up 5 bases, with 18 bases separating them. CDR1 and CDR2 from the germline V gene are SGHTS and YDEGEE. The CDR3 has 14 residues. In DNA, the CDR3 is TGTGCCAACTCCAACGGAGTATCCGACAATGAGCAGTTCTTC. Translating it yields CANSNGVSDNEQFF.

V is TRBV4-1 and J is TRBJ2-7, with TRBD1 matching over 7 bases. Germline V gene sequence: CDR1 MGHRA, CDR2 YSYEKL. CDR3 length: 15 amino acids. V gave up 2 bases and J gave up 2 bases; unmatched junction bases: 6. CDR3 coding DNA: TGCGCCAGCAGCCAAATGGAACAGGGGCCCTACGAGCAGTACTTC. It specifies CASSQMEQGPYEQYF.

The genes are TRBV19 and TRBJ2-7; TRBD1 aligns across 10 bases. This CDR3 region has 14 residues. Germline CDR1 is LNHDA and CDR2 is SQIVND (reference sequence). V was clipped by 4 bases and J by 6 bases; unmatched bases: 6. The CDR3 loop reads CASSNAGTGVEQYF. CDR3 DNA sequence: TGTGCCAGTAGTAACGCCGGGACAGGGGTCGAGCAGTACTTC.

The chain uses TRBV2 and TRBJ1-4, with a possible D match to TRBD1 (6 bases). In germline, CDR1 is SNHLY, CDR2 FYNNEI. V was cut by 9 bases and J by 6 bases, with 20 bases left in between. CDR3 length: 15 residues. The CDR3 loop reads CASCGGPGRDEKLFF. In nucleotides, the CDR3 is TGTGCCAGTTGCGGGGGGCCAGGGAGGGATGAAAAACTGTTTTTT. Variable domain in full (rest from reference TRBV2 and TRBJ1-4): EPEVTQTPSHQVTQMGQEVILRCVPISNHLYFYWYRQILGQKVEFLVSFYNNEISEKSEIFDDQFSVERPDGSNFTLKIRSTKLEDSAMYFCASCGGPGRDEKLFFGSGTQLSVL.

This clone was seen once. V and J are TRBV10-3 and TRBJ2-7, with 9 bases aligning to TRBD1. Germline V gene lookup returns CDR1 ENHRY and CDR2 SYGVKD. The ends lost 4 bases at V and 1 base at J; junction bases unmatched: 8. The CDR3 runs 16 residues. CDR3 sequence reads: CAISAGTGPVSYEQYF. In DNA form, the CDR3 reads TGTGCCATCAGTGCCGGGACAGGGCCGGTGTCCTACGAGCAGTACTTC.

The chain is built from TRBV6-1 and TRBJ1-4; unclear D gene. Germline V gene sequence: CDR1 MNHNS, CDR2 SASEGT. Trimming left V 8 bases short and J 7 bases short, with 20 bases between. This CDR3 region has 15 residues. In DNA, the CDR3 is TGTGCCAGCTCGTTGGGCAGTCTGAGGGTTGAAAAACTGTTTTTT. Its translation: CASSLGSLRVEKLFF.

The genes are TRBV5-8 and TRBJ2-3, with TRBD1 as a possible D gene (5 bases). Germline V gives CDR1 SGHTS, CDR2 YDEGEE. CDR3 length: 19 amino acids. The V end was cut by 3 bases, the J end by 0 bases, with 23 bases between. This CDR3 reads CASSSTATGFHGSTDTQYF. As DNA, the CDR3 is TGTGCCAGCAGCTCGACAGCAACAGGTTTCCACGGGAGCACAGATACGCAGTATTTT.

The chain combines TRBV18 with TRBJ1-1; the D gene is possibly TRBD1 (5 bases). The V gene lost 8 bases and the J gene lost 1 base, with 14 bases spanning the gap. Germline values: CDR1 KGHSH, CDR2 LQKENI. This CDR3 has 14 residues. The chain's CDR3 is CASGAGGANTEAFF. CDR3 DNA: TGTGCCAGCGGGGCGGGAGGGGCGAACACTGAAGCTTTCTTT.

This chain connects TRBV11-3 to TRBJ2-1, with no clear D. The CDR3 contains 15 residues. V dropped 0 bases and J dropped 4 bases, with 10 bases sitting between them. Germline lookup yields CDR1 SGHNT and CDR2 YENEEA. The CDR3: CASSLESQVYNEQFF. The CDR3 DNA sequence: TGTGCCAGCAGCTTAGAGTCACAAGTATACAATGAGCAGTTCTTC.

The chain links TRBV18 to TRBJ1-3; TRBD1 is a possible D gene (6 bases). V was clipped by 7 bases and J by 1 base, with 14 bases between them. CDR1 and CDR2 (germline): KGHSH, LQKENI. The CDR3 consists of 15 residues. CDR3 residues: CASLDSLSSGNTIYF. In DNA form, the CDR3 reads TGTGCCAGCTTGGACAGCCTTTCGTCTGGAAACACCATATATTTT.

The rearrangement links TRBV5-6 to TRBJ1-1; D possibly corresponds to TRBD1 (5 bases). V was shortened by 6 bases and J by 1 base, with 13 bases between the two germline ends. Per germline, CDR1 SGHDT and CDR2 YYEEEE. This CDR3 region has 14 residues. CDR3 amino acids: CASNPIQENTEAFF. DNA of the CDR3: TGTGCCAGCAACCCCATACAGGAGAACACTGAAGCTTTCTTT.

The rearrangement joins TRBV30 to TRBJ1-5, with D unresolved. The germline gives CDR1 GTSNPN, CDR2 SVGIG (reference sequence). The CDR3 loop spans 14 amino acids. Trimming removed 0 bases from V and 7 bases from J, with 13 bases in between. The CDR3 region has the DNA TGTGCCTGGAGTGTAGACGCGGGGAACCAGCCCCAGCATTTT. Amino acid sequence: CAWSVDAGNQPQHF.

The chain is built from TRBV6-1 and TRBJ1-2; D is unresolved. The V gene lost 1 base and the J gene lost 8 bases, with 5 bases spanning the gap. The CDR3 contains 11 residues. Germline V gene lookup returns CDR1 MNHNS and CDR2 SASEGT. CDR3 DNA sequence: TGTGCCAGCAGTGAAGGGCCCGGCTACACCTTC. This gives the protein CASSEGPGYTF.

The gene calls are TRBV12-5 and TRBJ2-7, with 10 bases fitting TRBD2. The junction had 2 bases not matched to a gene; V was cut back by 0 bases and J by 0 bases. This CDR3 contains 16 residues. From germline, CDR1 is LGHNT and CDR2 FRNRAP. The CDR3 nucleotides are TGTGCTAGTGGTTTGGTACTAGCGGGGCCCTCCTACGAGCAGTACTTC. The encoded protein is CASGLVLAGPSYEQYF.

The chain carries TRBV29-1 and TRBJ1-2; 8 nucleotides match TRBD1. V lost 3 bases to trimming and J lost 1 base; unmatched junction nucleotides: 7. The CDR3 is 15 residues long. Germline assignment: CDR1 SQVTM and CDR2 ANQGSEA. The CDR3 protein is CSVEYDRGFNYGYTF. The CDR3 DNA sequence: TGCAGCGTTGAGTACGACAGGGGATTTAACTATGGCTACACCTTC.

This rearrangement joins TRBV5-1 to TRBJ2-1; 11 bases align to TRBD2. CDR1 SGHRS and CDR2 YFSETQ come from the germline V gene. J was trimmed by 4 bases and V by 5 bases; bases with no gene match: 2. This CDR3 has 14 amino acids. CDR3 coding DNA: TGCGCCAGCAGAACTAGCGGGAGTTACAATGAGCAGTTCTTC. This gives the protein CASRTSGSYNEQFF.

The gene calls are TRBV7-6 and TRBJ1-2, with D tentatively TRBD1 (5 bases). V was pared by 2 bases and J by 2 bases, with 6 bases between. The germline gives CDR1 SGHVS, CDR2 FNYEAQ. The CDR3 extends over 13 amino acids. The chain's CDR3 is CASSLPGNYGYTF. The CDR3 region has the DNA TGTGCCAGCAGCTTACCAGGGAACTATGGCTACACCTTC.

V is TRBV7-2 and J is TRBJ2-2, with TRBD1 matching over 10 bases. The CDR3 is 16 amino acids. CDR1 is SGHTA and CDR2 is FQGNSA in the germline V gene. Unmatched junction bases numbered 8, after V lost 5 bases and J lost 5 bases. The CDR3 region has the DNA TGTGCCAGCAGCGCCCGGACAGGGGGAAGTACCGGGGAGCTGTTTTTT. This codes for CASSARTGGSTGELFF.

The gene calls are TRBV6-6 and TRBJ2-6; D is ambiguous. Germline V gives CDR1 MNHNY, CDR2 SVGAGI (reference sequence). The CDR3 is 15 amino acids. V was clipped by 2 bases and J by 2 bases, with 7 bases between them. The CDR3 is CASSYSATGANVLTF. The CDR3 coding sequence is TGTGCCAGCAGTTACAGCGCCACTGGGGCCAACGTCCTGACTTTC.

V gene TRBV6-6 combines with J gene TRBJ1-1, with D uncertain. The CDR3 extends over 12 amino acids. V lost 2 bases and J lost 6, with 7 bases in between. Germline CDR1 is MNHNY and CDR2 is SVGAGI (reference sequence). The CDR3 reads CASSYREPEAFF. CDR3 in DNA: TGTGCCAGCAGTTACCGGGAGCCTGAAGCTTTCTTT.

This clone was seen only a few times. The rearrangement uses TRBV14 and TRBJ1-2; 7 positions match TRBD1. The trim removed 2 bases at V and 7 bases at J, leaving 7 bases unmatched. Germline-derived CDR1 and CDR2 are SGHDN and FVKESK. The CDR3 runs to 14 residues. In DNA, the CDR3 is TGTGCCAGCAGCCAAAGACAGGGTGGCAGTGGCTACACCTTC. It is translated as CASSQRQGGSGYTF.